Presented here are 17 T cell receptor beta chains from one specimen sequenced in a study of identifying expanded T cells in peripheral blood (dated by TCRdb to about 2019). The protocol used for the library was the immunoSEQ multiplex PCR assay. TCRdb stores this immuneACCESS table with in-frame sequences only. Part of the clones is absent; in the studies checked, under half of the shortfall reflects unresolved V genes, and no reason is known for the rest. This sample holds about 130,000 clones; 75% to 90% were observed only once. The ten biggest clones cover approximately 8.9% of the sample. The sample comprised blood. The origin of the receptors is a person aged 18 to 70 in good health.

V is TRBV5-1 and J is TRBJ1-1, with D maybe TRBD1 (6 bases). Germline V lookup: CDR1 SGHRS, CDR2 YFSETQ. Between the trimmed V and J ends, which lost 4 bases and 2 bases, there was a span of 9 bases. There are 13 residues in the CDR3. CDR3 protein: CASSEQGNTEAFF. The CDR3 DNA is TGCGCCAGCAGCGAACAGGGTAACACTGAAGCTTTCTTT.

J is TRBJ2-1 and V is TRBV6-5; 10 bases are a match to TRBD2. The V and J ends lost 2 bases and 7 bases, in that order; junction bases with no gene match: 8. Germline CDR1 MNHEY, CDR2 SVGAGI. CDR3 length: 16 amino acids. CDR3 nucleotides: TGTGCCAGCAGTTACCTTCTAGCGGGAGCCGGGAATGAGCAGTTCTTC. It codes for CASSYLLAGAGNEQFF.

V gene TRBV25-1 combines with J gene TRBJ2-2, with D tentatively TRBD1 (5 bases). Germline V gene data show CDR1 as MGHDK and CDR2 as SYGVNS. The CDR3 has 15 residues. V was shortened by 1 base and J by 4 bases, with 10 bases between the two germline ends. The CDR3 region has the DNA TGTGCCAGCAGTGAATCGGTCAGGGCCACCGGGGAGCTGTTTTTT. This gives the protein CASSESVRATGELFF.

The CDR3 loop is CSVVRNQNIQYF. The CDR3, as DNA: TGCAGCGTTGTAAGGAATCAAAACATTCAGTACTTC. The rearrangement uses TRBV29-1 and TRBJ2-4; D ambiguous. V lost 4 bases and J lost 5, with 9 bases in between. The CDR3 has 12 amino acids. The germline V gene has CDR1 SQVTM and CDR2 ANQGSEA.

The genes are TRBV19 and TRBJ2-1; 10 bases line up with TRBD2. Germline lookup yields CDR1 LNHDA and CDR2 SQIVND (reference sequence). V lost 5 bases and J lost 5; bases outside the gene matches: 24. The CDR3 has 21 residues. The CDR3 region has the DNA TGTGCCAGTAGTGTAATGCGGAGGGGGGGCCTTAGTCTAGCGGGAGACAATGAGCAGTTCTTC. Amino acid sequence: CASSVMRRGGLSLAGDNEQFF. The full variable domain, with the rest looked up from reference TRBV19 and TRBJ2-1, is DGGITQSPKYLFRKEGQNVTLSCEQNLNHDAMYWYRQDPGQGLRLIYYSQIVNDFQKGDIAEGYSVSREKKESFPLTVTSAQKNPTAFYLCASSVMRRGGLSLAGDNEQFFGPGTRLTVL.

This chain links TRBV2 with TRBJ2-1; 10 nucleotides agree with TRBD1. Germline assignment: CDR1 SNHLY and CDR2 FYNNEI. Losses at the gene ends were 6 bases for V and 4 bases for J; bases not matched to a gene: 3. The CDR3 sequence is 14 residues long. The CDR3 loop is CASRGTGAYNEQFF. The CDR3 nucleotides are TGTGCCAGCAGGGGGACAGGGGCATACAATGAGCAGTTCTTC.

The chain carries TRBV18 and TRBJ2-1, with D unresolved. This CDR3 has 15 amino acids. Trimming left V 2 bases short and J 5 bases short, with 13 bases between. The germline V gene encodes CDR1 KGHSH and CDR2 LQKENI. The CDR3 loop is CASSPNEIPNNEQFF. DNA for the CDR3: TGTGCCAGCTCACCAAACGAAATCCCAAACAATGAGCAGTTCTTC. The variable domain in full, completed from reference TRBV18 and TRBJ2-1, reads NAGVMQNPRHLVRRRGQEARLRCSPMKGHSHVYWYRQLPEEGLKFMVYLQKENIIDESGMPKERFSAEFPKEGPSILRIQQVVRGDSAAYFCASSPNEIPNNEQFFGPGTRLTVL.

The chain joins TRBV18 to TRBJ2-2, with TRBD2 identical over 10 bases. There are 18 residues in the CDR3. J was trimmed by 0 bases and V by 1 base; bases with no gene match: 5. Looked up from germline, CDR1 is KGHSH and CDR2 is LQKENI. The CDR3 spells CASSPLSSGGTNTGELFF. DNA for the CDR3: TGTGCCAGCTCACCACTGTCTAGCGGGGGAACGAACACCGGGGAGCTGTTTTTT.

V usage is TRBV5-1 and J usage is TRBJ2-3, with 9 bases identical to TRBD1. Germline CDR1 SGHRS, CDR2 YFSETQ. This CDR3 region has 15 residues. V lost 0 bases to trimming and J lost 4 bases; unmatched junction nucleotides: 3. Here the CDR3 DNA reads TGCGCCAGCAGCTTGGCCGGGACAGGGTCAGATACGCAGTATTTT. It translates to CASSLAGTGSDTQYF.

The J gene is TRBJ2-5, the V gene TRBV14; no clear D gene. The CDR3 totals 17 residues. Germline loops: CDR1 SGHDN, CDR2 FVKESK. Trimming stripped 3 bases from V and 0 bases from J, with 17 bases between. CDR3 region: CASSHAHPHPYQETQYF. CDR3 bases: TGTGCCAGCAGCCACGCCCACCCTCACCCGTACCAAGAGACCCAGTACTTC.

V and J are TRBV7-9 and TRBJ1-2; D unresolved. This CDR3 spans 13 amino acids. Germline CDR1 reads SEHNR; CDR2 reads FQNEAQ (reference sequence). The V and J ends lost 4 bases and 13 bases respectively, with 19 bases between them. The CDR3 nucleotides are TGTGCCAGCAGCTCATCCGGGCCGGATCGGGCCACCTTC. Amino acids: CASSSSGPDRATF. Full variable domain (rest looked up from reference TRBV7-9 and TRBJ1-2): DTGVSQNPRHKITKRGQNVTFRCDPISEHNRLYWYRQTLGQGPEFLTYFQNEAQLEKSRLLSDRFSAERPKGSFSTLEIQRTEQGDSAMYLCASSSSGPDRATFGSGTRLTVV.

This chain connects TRBV4-2 to TRBJ1-4, with TRBD1 as a possible D gene (5 bases). Deletions cut 0 bases from V and 1 base from J, with 12 bases between. The germline CDR1 and CDR2 sequences are LGHNA and YNFKEQ. There are 17 residues in the CDR3. CDR3 DNA: TGTGCCAGCAGCCAAGAGGGGGGGAGGGGAACTAATGAAAAACTGTTTTTT. As protein: CASSQEGGRGTNEKLFF.

The chain uses TRBV27 and TRBJ2-1; D is uncertain. The ends were cut back, 5 bases at V and 0 bases at J, with 11 bases in the middle. The length of the CDR3 is 15 residues. The germline V gene has CDR1 MNHEY and CDR2 SMNVEV (reference sequence). The CDR3 region has the DNA TGTGCCAGCAGTCAAACTATCCACTCCTACAATGAGCAGTTCTTC. The encoded protein is CASSQTIHSYNEQFF.

Points on this clone: This could be a read error, since a much larger clone is one nucleotide away. The CDR3 loop is CASSVGTYNEQFF. The CDR3 DNA reads as TGTGCCAGCAGCGTAGGGACCTACAATGAGCAGTTCTTC. J is TRBJ2-1 and V is TRBV9; D is undetermined. CDR3 length: 13 amino acids. V was pared by 0 bases and J by 2 bases, with 3 bases between. Germline assignment: CDR1 SGDLS and CDR2 YYNGEE.

This sequence joins TRBV6-1 and TRBJ2-1; 7 nucleotides match TRBD2. The germline V gene encodes CDR1 MNHNS and CDR2 SASEGT. The ends lost 7 bases at V and 8 bases at J; junction bases unmatched: 11. This CDR3 is built from 14 residues. Written as DNA, the CDR3 is TGTGCCAGCACCTCGGGAGGAATAGGGGATGAGCAGTTCTTC. This gives the protein CASTSGGIGDEQFF.

CDR3 region: CASNWFKGWWPQHF. The CDR3 DNA is TGTGCCAGCAACTGGTTTAAGGGTTGGTGGCCCCAGCATTTT. V gene TRBV21-1 combines with J gene TRBJ1-5. TRBV21-1 corresponds to a pseudogene. This CDR3 has 14 residues.

The genes are TRBV30 and TRBJ1-1, with D hard to call. Germline assignment: CDR1 GTSNPN and CDR2 SVGIG (reference sequence). Trimming shortened V by 2 bases and J by 7 bases, and 11 bases separated the two germline ends. This CDR3 contains 12 residues. The CDR3 loop is CAWSNERGEAFF. The DNA of the CDR3 is TGTGCCTGGAGTAATGAGCGGGGTGAAGCTTTCTTT.